The 12 T cell receptor beta chains given below trace back to one sample, sequenced in a study of neurological immune-mediated disorders. Using its own MiXCR run on the 5' RACE reads, TCRdb lists one record per CDR3 protein. The profile shows about 74,000 distinct CDR3 sequences, approximately 5.2% of them singletons. The sample was PBMCs. The origin of the receptors is a man aged 18 to 29 with multiple sclerosis.

This clonotype was observed many times. This chain connects TRBV5-5 to TRBJ2-1, with unresolved D. The CDR3 extends over 15 amino acids. Trimming stripped 0 bases from V and 0 bases from J, with 7 bases between. CDR1 is SGHKS and CDR2 is YYEKEE in the germline V gene (reference sequence). CDR3 protein: CASSLVVTSYNEQFF. DNA for the CDR3: TGTGCCAGCAGCTTGGTAGTGACCTCCTACAATGAGCAGTTCTTC.

Ten or more counts support this clonotype. The chain employs TRBV5-6 and TRBJ1-1; D remains ambiguous. The CDR3 has 12 amino acids. V was trimmed by 4 bases and J by 4 bases, leaving 8 bases between them. The V gene's germline CDR1 is SGHDT and CDR2 YYEEEE. Here the CDR3 DNA reads TGTGCCAGCAGCCGATGGGCCACTGAAGCTTTCTTT. This gives the protein CASSRWATEAFF.

In regard to this clonotype: Compared with germline, one end of the junction differs, possibly owing to a read error. The gene calls are TRBV5-5 and TRBJ1-6, with TRBD1 identical over 10 bases. The germline V gene encodes CDR1 SGHKS and CDR2 YYEKEE (reference sequence). There are 14 residues in the CDR3. The CDR3 region is CASSGTGVNSPLNF. CDR3 in DNA: TGTGCCAGCAGCGGGACAGGGGTTAATTCACCCCTCAACTTT.

The V gene is TRBV20-1, the J gene TRBJ1-4; D not certain. The CDR3 covers 13 residues. V shed 3 bases and J shed 4 bases, with 9 bases lying between them. Germline assignment: CDR1 DFQATT and CDR2 SNEGSKA (reference sequence). The CDR3 sequence is CSASRPFNEKLFF. CDR3 bases: TGCAGTGCTAGCAGGCCCTTTAATGAAAAACTGTTTTTT.

The chain is built from TRBV5-1 and TRBJ2-7; D may be TRBD1 (6 bases). Trimming shortened V by 7 bases and J by 0 bases, and 14 bases separated the two germline ends. CDR3 length equals 14 residues. Germline CDR1 and CDR2: SGHRS and YFSETQ. The chain's CDR3 is CASSDRSSSYEQYF. As DNA, the CDR3 is TGCGCCAGCTCCGACAGGTCTAGCTCCTACGAGCAGTACTTC.

At least ten counts were recorded for this clonotype. The chain uses TRBV7-2 and TRBJ1-1; D gene uncertain. Germline loops: CDR1 SGHTA, CDR2 FQGNSA. The CDR3 runs to 15 residues. V shed 2 bases and J shed 5 bases, with 15 bases lying between them. The CDR3, as DNA: TGTGCCAGCAGCTTATGGGCGGGCGCGGGGACTGAAGCTTTCTTT. This encodes CASSLWAGAGTEAFF.

This clonotype was seen ten or more times. V and J are TRBV27 and TRBJ2-1; D uncertain. V shed 2 bases and J shed 5 bases, with 13 bases lying between them. The CDR3 runs 15 residues. CDR1 is MNHEY, CDR2 SMNVEV, per germline (reference sequence). CDR3 DNA: TGTGCCAGCAGTTTAGCCGTAAATGGGAACAATGAGCAGTTCTTC. Residues: CASSLAVNGNNEQFF.

This clonotype was detected a few times. Given a much more abundant clone one base away, this may be a read error. The J gene is TRBJ2-7, the V gene TRBV3-1; TRBD2 agrees at 14 bases. The CDR3 is 17 residues long. Germline-derived CDR1 and CDR2 are LGHDT and YNNKEL (reference sequence). V was clipped by 3 bases and J by 7 bases; unmatched bases: 11. CDR3: CASSQAGTSGSVEEQYF. CDR3 nucleotide sequence: TGTGCCAGCAGCCAGGCCGGGACTAGCGGGAGCGTGGAAGAGCAGTACTTC.

This clonotype was observed a handful of times. This sequence joins TRBV20-1 and TRBJ1-4, with a tentative D call TRBD1 (5 bases). This CDR3 region has 14 residues. Trimming took 0 bases from V and 6 from J, leaving 11 bases between them. From germline, CDR1 is DFQATT and CDR2 SNEGSKA (reference sequence). CDR3 nucleotide sequence: TGCAGTGCTAGAGATGGGGGTGGGGATGAAAAACTGTTTTTT. Protein product: CSARDGGGDEKLFF.

As to this clonotype: A much larger clone differs by one base, so this may be a read error. The V gene is TRBV3-1, the J gene TRBJ1-1, with D unresolved. The germline CDR1 and CDR2 sequences are LGHDT and YNNKEL (reference sequence). The CDR3 loop spans 14 amino acids. The CDR3 region has the DNA TGTGCCAACAGCCAAGGAGTTTTGAACACTGAAGCTTTCTTT. Amino acid sequence: CANSQGVLNTEAFF.

This clonotype showed up many times. The chain uses TRBV29-1 and TRBJ2-1; TRBD2 matches 10 bases. With V trimmed by 6 bases and J by 5 bases, 10 bases remained unmatched. Germline lookup yields CDR1 SQVTM and CDR2 ANQGSEA. This CDR3 region has 15 residues. DNA for the CDR3: TGCAGCGTAACCTCCCTAGCGGGAGTACACAATGAGCAGTTCTTC. Amino acid sequence: CSVTSLAGVHNEQFF.

V gene TRBV20-1 combines with J gene TRBJ2-7; 8 bases are a match to TRBD2. Trimming at V came to 3 bases and at J to 7 bases, leaving 11 bases not matched to a gene. Germline V lookup: CDR1 DFQATT, CDR2 SNEGSKA (reference sequence). This CDR3 region has 14 residues. The CDR3 DNA follows: TGCAGTGCTAGCTCGGCGGGAGGACCTATAGAGCAGTACTTC. Protein: CSASSAGGPIEQYF.